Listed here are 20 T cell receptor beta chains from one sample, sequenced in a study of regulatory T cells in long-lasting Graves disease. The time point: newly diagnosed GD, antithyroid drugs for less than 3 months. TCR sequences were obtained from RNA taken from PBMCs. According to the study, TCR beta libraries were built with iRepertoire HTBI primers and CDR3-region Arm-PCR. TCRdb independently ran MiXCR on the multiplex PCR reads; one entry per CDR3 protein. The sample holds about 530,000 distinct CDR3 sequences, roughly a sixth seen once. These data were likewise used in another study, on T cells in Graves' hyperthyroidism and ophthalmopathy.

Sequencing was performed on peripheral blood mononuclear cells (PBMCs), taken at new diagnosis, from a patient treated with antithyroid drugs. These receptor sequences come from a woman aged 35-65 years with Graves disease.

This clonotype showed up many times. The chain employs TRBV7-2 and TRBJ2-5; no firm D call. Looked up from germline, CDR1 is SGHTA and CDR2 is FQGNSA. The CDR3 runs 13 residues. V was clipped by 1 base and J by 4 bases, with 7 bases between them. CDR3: CASSLVPGETQYF. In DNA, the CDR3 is TGTGCCAGCAGCTTAGTCCCCGGAGAGACCCAGTACTTC.

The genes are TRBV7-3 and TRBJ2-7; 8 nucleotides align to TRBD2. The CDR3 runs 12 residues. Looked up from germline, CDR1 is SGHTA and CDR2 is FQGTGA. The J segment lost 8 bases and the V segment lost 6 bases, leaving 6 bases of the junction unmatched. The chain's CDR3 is CASRGSGGQQYF. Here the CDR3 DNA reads TGTGCCAGCAGGGGAAGCGGGGGTCAGCAGTACTTC.

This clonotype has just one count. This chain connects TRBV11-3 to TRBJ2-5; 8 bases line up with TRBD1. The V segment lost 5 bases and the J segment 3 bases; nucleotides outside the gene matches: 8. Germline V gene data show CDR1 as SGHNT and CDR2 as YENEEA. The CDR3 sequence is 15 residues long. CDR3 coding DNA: TGTGCCAGCAGCCCCCGGACAGGGACTGAAGAGACCCAGTACTTC. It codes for CASSPRTGTEETQYF. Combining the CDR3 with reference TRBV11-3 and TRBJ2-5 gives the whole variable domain EAGVVQSPRYKIIEKKQPVAFWCNPISGHNTLYWYLQNLGQGPELLIRYENEEAVDDSQLPKDRFSAERLKGVDSTLKIQPAELGDSAVYLCASSPRTGTEETQYFGPGTRLLVL.

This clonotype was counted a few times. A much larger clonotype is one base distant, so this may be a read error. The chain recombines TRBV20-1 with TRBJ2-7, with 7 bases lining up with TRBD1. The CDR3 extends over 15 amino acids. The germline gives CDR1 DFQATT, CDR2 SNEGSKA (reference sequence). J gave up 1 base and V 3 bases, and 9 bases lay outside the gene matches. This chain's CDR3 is CSARAMTGPSYEQYF. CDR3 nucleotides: TGCAGTGCTAGGGCGATGACAGGGCCATCCTACGAGCAGTACTTC.

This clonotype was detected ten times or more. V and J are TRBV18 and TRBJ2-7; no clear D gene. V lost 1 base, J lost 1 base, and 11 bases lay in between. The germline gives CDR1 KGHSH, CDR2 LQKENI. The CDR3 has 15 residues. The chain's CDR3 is CASSPQRQNSYEQYF. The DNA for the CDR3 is TGTGCCAGCTCACCACAAAGGCAGAATTCCTACGAGCAGTACTTC.

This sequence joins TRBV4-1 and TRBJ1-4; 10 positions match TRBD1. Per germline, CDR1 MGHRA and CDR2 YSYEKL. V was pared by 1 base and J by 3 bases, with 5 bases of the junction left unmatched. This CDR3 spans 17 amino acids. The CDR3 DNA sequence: TGCGCCAGCAGCCAAGTGGGACAGGGGTTATCTAATGAAAAACTGTTTTTT. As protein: CASSQVGQGLSNEKLFF.

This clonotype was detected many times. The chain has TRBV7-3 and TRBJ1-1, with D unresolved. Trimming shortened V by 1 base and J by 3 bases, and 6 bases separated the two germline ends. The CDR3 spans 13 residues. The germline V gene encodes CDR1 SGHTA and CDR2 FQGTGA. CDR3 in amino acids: CASSLKRDTEAFF. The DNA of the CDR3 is TGTGCCAGCAGCTTAAAACGAGACACTGAAGCTTTCTTT.

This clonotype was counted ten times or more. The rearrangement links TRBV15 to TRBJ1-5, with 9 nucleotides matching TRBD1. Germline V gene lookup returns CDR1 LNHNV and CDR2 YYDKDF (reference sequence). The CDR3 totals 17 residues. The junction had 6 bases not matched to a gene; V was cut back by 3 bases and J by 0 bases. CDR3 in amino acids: CATSSPTGGYSNQPQHF. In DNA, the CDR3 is TGTGCCACCAGCAGCCCGACAGGGGGTTATAGCAATCAGCCCCAGCATTTT.

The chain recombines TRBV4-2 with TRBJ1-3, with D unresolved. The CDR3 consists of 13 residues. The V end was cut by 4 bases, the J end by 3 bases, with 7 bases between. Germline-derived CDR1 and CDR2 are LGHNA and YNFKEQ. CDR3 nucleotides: TGTGCCAGCAGCCGGGAGGTTGGAAACACCATATATTTT. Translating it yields CASSREVGNTIYF.

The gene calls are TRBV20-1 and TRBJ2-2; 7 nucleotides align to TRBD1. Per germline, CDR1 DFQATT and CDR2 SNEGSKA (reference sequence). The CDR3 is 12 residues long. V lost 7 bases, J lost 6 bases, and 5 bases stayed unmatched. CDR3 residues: CSVAQGSGELFF. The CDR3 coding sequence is TGCAGTGTTGCACAGGGGTCCGGGGAGCTGTTTTTT.

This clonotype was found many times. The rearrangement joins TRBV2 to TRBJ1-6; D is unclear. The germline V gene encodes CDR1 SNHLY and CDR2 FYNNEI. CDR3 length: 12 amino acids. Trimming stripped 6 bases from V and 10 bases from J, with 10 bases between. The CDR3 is CASSFEQSPLHF. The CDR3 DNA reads TGTGCCAGCAGCTTCGAACAATCACCCCTCCACTTT.

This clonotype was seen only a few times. The CDR3 here is CASSLDQGWDTEAFF. The CDR3 DNA is TGTGCCAGCAGCTTAGATCAGGGATGGGACACTGAAGCTTTCTTT. The chain has TRBV7-2 and TRBJ1-1, with D perhaps matching TRBD1 (5 bases). Trimming took 1 base from V and 3 from J, leaving 12 bases between them. CDR1 is SGHTA and CDR2 is FQGNSA in the germline V gene. The CDR3 consists of 15 residues.

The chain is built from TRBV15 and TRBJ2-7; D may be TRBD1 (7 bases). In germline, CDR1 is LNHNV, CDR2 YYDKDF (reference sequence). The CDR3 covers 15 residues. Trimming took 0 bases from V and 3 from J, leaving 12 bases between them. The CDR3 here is CATSRDPQGGYEQYF. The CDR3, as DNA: TGTGCCACCAGCAGAGATCCCCAGGGGGGCTACGAGCAGTACTTC.

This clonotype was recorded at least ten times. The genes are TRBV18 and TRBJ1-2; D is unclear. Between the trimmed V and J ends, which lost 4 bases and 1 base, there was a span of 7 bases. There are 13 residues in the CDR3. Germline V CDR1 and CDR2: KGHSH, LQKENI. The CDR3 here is CASSHGSNYGYTF. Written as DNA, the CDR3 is TGTGCCAGCTCACACGGGAGTAACTATGGCTACACCTTC.

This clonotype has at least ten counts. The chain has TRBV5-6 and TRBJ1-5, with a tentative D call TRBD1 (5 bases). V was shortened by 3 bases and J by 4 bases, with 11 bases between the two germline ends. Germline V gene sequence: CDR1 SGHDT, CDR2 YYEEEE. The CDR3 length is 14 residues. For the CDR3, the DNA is TGTGCCAGCAGCTGGGGGATGGAAAATCAGCCCCAGCATTTT. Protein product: CASSWGMENQPQHF.

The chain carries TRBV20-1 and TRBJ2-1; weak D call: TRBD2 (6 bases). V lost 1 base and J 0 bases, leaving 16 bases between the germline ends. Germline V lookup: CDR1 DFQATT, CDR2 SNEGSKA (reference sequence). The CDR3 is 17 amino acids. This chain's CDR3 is CSARVLGTSSSYNEQFF. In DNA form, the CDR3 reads TGCAGTGCTAGAGTCTTGGGGACTTCCAGCTCCTACAATGAGCAGTTCTTC.

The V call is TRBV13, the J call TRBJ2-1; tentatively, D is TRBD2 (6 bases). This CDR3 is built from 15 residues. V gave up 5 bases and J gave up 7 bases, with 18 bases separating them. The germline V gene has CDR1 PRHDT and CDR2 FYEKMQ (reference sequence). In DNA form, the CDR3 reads TGTGCCAGCAGCCCTCTCGGTGCGGGGAAAAATGAGCAGTTCTTC. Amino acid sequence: CASSPLGAGKNEQFF.

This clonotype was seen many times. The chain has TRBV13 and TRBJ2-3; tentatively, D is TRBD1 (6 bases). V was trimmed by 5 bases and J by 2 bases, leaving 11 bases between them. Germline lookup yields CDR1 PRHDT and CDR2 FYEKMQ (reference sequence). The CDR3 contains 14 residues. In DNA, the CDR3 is TGTGCCAGCAGCCACGGACAGAACACAGATACGCAGTATTTT. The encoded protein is CASSHGQNTDTQYF.

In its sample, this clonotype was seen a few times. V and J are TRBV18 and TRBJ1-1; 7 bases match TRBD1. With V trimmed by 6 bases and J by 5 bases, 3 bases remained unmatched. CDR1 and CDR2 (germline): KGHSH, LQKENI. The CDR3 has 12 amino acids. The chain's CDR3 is CASSQGETEAFF. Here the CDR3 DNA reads TGTGCCAGCTCTCAGGGGGAAACTGAAGCTTTCTTT.

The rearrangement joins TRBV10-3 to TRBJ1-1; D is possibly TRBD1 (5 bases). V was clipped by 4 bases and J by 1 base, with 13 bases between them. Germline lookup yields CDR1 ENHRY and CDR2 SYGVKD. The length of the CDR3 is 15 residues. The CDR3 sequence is CAISGRAGENTEAFF. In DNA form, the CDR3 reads TGTGCCATCAGTGGACGGGCGGGGGAGAACACTGAAGCTTTCTTT.